Listed here are 27 T cell receptor beta chains from one sample, sequenced in a study of post-analysis software for immune sequencing data (dated by TCRdb to the mid-2010s). The sample's time point label is to be understood as: second blood draw from one MS patient after hematopoietic stem cell transplantation. The method was PCR. Data came from an Illumina HiSeq 2500. To reduce PCR and sequencing biases, unique molecular identifiers were incorporated into the TCR beta cDNA libraries. The public reads were reprocessed in TCRdb via fastp at Q25 and MiXCR, keeping in-frame beta chains. Rows matching on CDR3 protein sequence are summarized as one entry with the most common DNA and genes. Within this sample are over 150,000 distinct CDR3 sequences, with 30% to 45% of them counted one time only. The ten largest clones add up to approximately 30% of the sample. The sample was blood, taken after autologous hematopoietic stem cell transplantation. The receptor source for this set is a girl between 5 and 17 years old with multiple sclerosis. Donor details come from another sample of the same person, matched by shared clones.

The CDR3: CAIRQGNGYTF. The CDR3 nucleotides are TGTGCCATTCGTCAGGGGAATGGCTACACCTTC. The J gene is TRBJ1-2, the V gene TRBV10-3, with TRBD1 as a possible D gene (6 bases). Germline CDR1 and CDR2: ENHRY and SYGVKD. Trimming took off 9 bases at V and 6 bases at J, with 11 bases between the two ends. This CDR3 comprises 11 residues.

The chain employs TRBV5-1 and TRBJ1-1, with a weak D call TRBD1 (6 bases). The CDR3 extends over 15 amino acids. Germline CDR1 reads SGHRS; CDR2 reads YFSETQ. V dropped 4 bases and J dropped 1 base, with 14 bases sitting between them. The chain's CDR3 is CASSPINRANTEAFF. DNA for the CDR3: TGCGCCAGCAGCCCAATCAACAGGGCGAACACTGAAGCTTTCTTT.

The CDR3 region has the DNA TGTGCCACCAGTGAACTACGGACGGTACGCTACGAGCAGTACTTC. Translation: CATSELRTVRYEQYF. The gene calls are TRBV24-1 and TRBJ2-5; D ambiguous. The J call may be incorrect, as the DNA end agrees better with TRBJ2-7. CDR3 size: 15 residues. Germline V CDR1 and CDR2: KGHDR, SFDVKD.

V usage is TRBV11-2 and J usage is TRBJ1-1; D uncertain. CDR1 is SGHAT and CDR2 is FQNNGV in the germline V gene. Trimming removed 3 bases at V and 1 base at J, with 15 bases between. The CDR3 sequence is 16 residues long. CDR3 nucleotide sequence: TGTGCCAGCAGCTTCGGGAAGGGTTCTTGGAACACTGAAGCTTTCTTT. It translates to CASSFGKGSWNTEAFF.

This clonotype occurred a few times. J is TRBJ1-1 and V is TRBV20-1; D is undetermined. CDR1 and CDR2 (germline): DFQATT, SNEGSKA (reference sequence). Trimming removed 0 bases at V and 1 base at J, with 12 bases between. The CDR3 runs 15 residues. CDR3 sequence (DNA): TGCAGTGCTAGAGATCTAGTGGATTGGAACACTGAAGCTTTCTTT. Translating it yields CSARDLVDWNTEAFF.

This clonotype was recorded a few times. The rearrangement links TRBV5-1 to TRBJ2-3; maybe TRBD2 (6 bases). V was shortened by 4 bases and J by 0 bases, with 18 bases between the two germline ends. Germline CDR1 SGHRS, CDR2 YFSETQ. The CDR3 sequence is 17 residues long. CDR3 protein: CASSRDPAGPSTDTQYF. Here the CDR3 DNA reads TGCGCCAGCAGCCGAGATCCGGCGGGACCTAGCACAGATACGCAGTATTTT.

The chain employs TRBV27 and TRBJ2-6; D call uncertain. With 7 bases removed from V and 0 bases from J, the gap between germline ends came to 10 bases. There are 15 residues in the CDR3. CDR1 is MNHEY and CDR2 is SMNVEV in the germline V gene (reference sequence). Here the CDR3 DNA reads TGTGCCAGCAAAAGATCGGGCTCTGGGGCCAACGTCCTGACTTTC. Its protein product is CASKRSGSGANVLTF.

This clonotype was seen a handful of times. The chain couples TRBV13 to TRBJ2-3; a weak D match, TRBD1 (6 bases). Germline V gene data show CDR1 as PRHDT and CDR2 as FYEKMQ (reference sequence). This CDR3 contains 14 residues. Trimming removed 4 bases at V and 2 bases at J, with 10 bases between. CDR3 amino acids: CASSSGTHTDTQYF. DNA of the CDR3: TGTGCCAGCAGCTCCGGGACACACACAGATACGCAGTATTTT.

This clonotype was detected a few times. This chain connects TRBV20-1 to TRBJ2-4; D gene unclear. The J call is uncertain, as TRBJ2-5 better fits the DNA end. This CDR3 has 14 amino acids. Germline V lookup: CDR1 DFQATT, CDR2 SNEGSKA (reference sequence). The CDR3 region has the DNA TGCAGTGCTAGTTCCACCGGGCCACAAGAGACCCAGTACTTC. Its protein is CSASSTGPQETQYF.

This clonotype was seen many times. The rearrangement joins TRBV20-1 to TRBJ2-7; TRBD2 is a possible D gene (6 bases). Trimming cost V 4 bases and J 7 bases, with 11 bases left between them. The CDR3 contains 11 residues. Germline assignment: CDR1 DFQATT and CDR2 SNEGSKA (reference sequence). DNA of the CDR3: TGCAGTGCTATGCGGGGTAGGGAGCAGTACTTC. It codes for CSAMRGREQYF.

This clonotype is a singleton in its sample. The junction and the germline gene differ at one end; a read error may be behind it. The rearrangement uses TRBV15 and TRBJ1-4; D gene unclear. The V gene's germline CDR1 is LNHNV and CDR2 YYDKDF (reference sequence). The CDR3 contains 13 residues. The CDR3 loop reads CATRAPNNEELFF. CDR3 DNA sequence: TGTGCCACCAGAGCGCCGAATAATGAAGAACTGTTTTTT.

The chain couples TRBV9 to TRBJ2-7, with unresolved D. The CDR3 consists of 15 residues. The germline gives CDR1 SGDLS, CDR2 YYNGEE. The V end lost 2 bases, the J end lost 0 bases, and 12 bases lay between the germline ends. CDR3 bases: TGTGCCAGCAGCGTTTTCGGGCCAAACTCCTACGAGCAGTACTTC. This gives the protein CASSVFGPNSYEQYF.

In this sample, this clonotype turned up a few times. The rearrangement uses TRBV5-1 and TRBJ1-4; weak D call: TRBD1 (6 bases). Germline CDR1 is SGHRS and CDR2 is YFSETQ. This CDR3 is built from 14 residues. Trimming pared 3 bases from V and 6 bases from J, leaving 12 bases between. The CDR3 region is CASSSDRSDEKLFF. CDR3 sequence (DNA): TGCGCCAGCAGCTCCGACAGGTCCGATGAAAAACTGTTTTTT.

The chain carries TRBV15 and TRBJ2-1; D unresolved. This CDR3 contains 17 residues. The ends were cut back, 0 bases at V and 0 bases at J, with 12 bases in the middle. Germline CDR1 and CDR2: LNHNV and YYDKDF (reference sequence). CDR3 DNA: TGTGCCACCAGCAGAGATGGCTCCGAAAGCTCCTACAATGAGCAGTTCTTC. Its translation: CATSRDGSESSYNEQFF.

V gene TRBV10-3 combines with J gene TRBJ2-7; D uncertain. The CDR3 has 11 residues. In germline, CDR1 is ENHRY, CDR2 SYGVKD. The V and J ends lost 4 bases and 3 bases respectively, with 4 bases between them. The CDR3 region has the DNA TGTGCCATCAGTGGAGACTACGAGCAGTACTTC. The encoded protein is CAISGDYEQYF.

The J gene is TRBJ2-5, the V gene TRBV20-1; D remains ambiguous. Germline loops: CDR1 DFQATT, CDR2 SNEGSKA (reference sequence). The CDR3 sequence is 13 residues long. Trimming stripped 1 base from V and 4 bases from J, with 10 bases between. The CDR3 sequence is CSARATPGETQYF. DNA of the CDR3: TGCAGTGCTAGAGCGACGCCCGGAGAGACCCAGTACTTC.

A note on this clonotype: The junction departs from the called germline gene at one end, perhaps through a read error. V and J are TRBV6-6 and TRBJ1-4; unclear D gene. The CDR3 is 17 residues long. Looked up from germline, CDR1 is MNHNY and CDR2 is SVGAGI (reference sequence). DNA of the CDR3: TGTGCCAGCAGCTACTCCCCCGGCATTCTCTTCAATGAAAAACTGTTTTTT. This translates into CASSYSPGILFNEKLFF.

The DNA of the CDR3 is TGTGCCAGCAGTTTCTGGAAAGGGGGGAGCACAGATACGCAGTATTTT. This encodes CASSFWKGGSTDTQYF. The genes are TRBV27 and TRBJ2-3; D may match TRBD1 or TRBD2 (6 bases each). Trimming left V 3 bases short and J 0 bases short, with 13 bases between. Germline assignment: CDR1 MNHEY and CDR2 SMNVEV (reference sequence). This CDR3 is 16 amino acids long.

This clonotype was observed many times. This chain joins TRBV2 and TRBJ2-7; TRBD2 is a possible D gene (6 bases). With 8 bases removed from V and 4 bases from J, the gap between germline ends came to 36 bases. Germline CDR1 and CDR2: SNHLY and FYNNEI. This CDR3 comprises 20 residues. CDR3 protein: CASDGPQTSYPPSSPYEQYF. CDR3 bases: TGTGCCAGCGACGGACCCCAGACTAGTTATCCCCCGTCCAGCCCGTACGAGCAGTACTTC.

The J gene is TRBJ2-5, the V gene TRBV5-6, with D perhaps matching TRBD2 (5 bases). The CDR3 runs 18 residues. V lost 0 bases to trimming and J lost 1 base, with 19 bases between them. Germline loops: CDR1 SGHDT, CDR2 YYEEEE. In DNA form, the CDR3 reads TGTGCCAGCAGCTTGGGAGGTTCGGGCGGGTGGATCCAAGAGACCCAGTACTTC. It translates to CASSLGGSGGWIQETQYF.

The rearrangement joins TRBV6-1 to TRBJ2-7; 7 positions match TRBD2. V gave up 6 bases and J gave up 1 base; unmatched junction bases: 6. The length of the CDR3 is 14 residues. Per the germline V gene, CDR1 is MNHNS and CDR2 is SASEGT. The CDR3 DNA reads as TGTGCCAGCAGGAATACTAGCGTATCCTACGAGCAGTACTTC. Encoded protein: CASRNTSVSYEQYF.

This clonotype was counted only a few times. The chain couples TRBV21-1 to TRBJ1-5; the D call TRBD1 from the table was never checked on the DNA. TRBV21-1 has pseudogene status. This CDR3 contains 21 residues. The CDR3 reads CASSKALTTGKPDYSNQPQHF. Here the CDR3 DNA reads TGTGCCAGCAGCAAAGCACTCACGACAGGGAAACCCGATTATAGCAATCAGCCCCAGCATTTT.

This clonotype was observed many times. This chain connects TRBV12-3 or TRBV12-4 to TRBJ2-5, with TRBD1 identical over 10 bases. Trimming removed 5 bases from V and 2 bases from J; junction bases left unmatched: 5. This CDR3 has 15 residues. The CDR3 DNA reads as TGTGCCAGCAGTCGGACAGGGGGGATACAAGAGACCCAGTACTTC. As protein: CASSRTGGIQETQYF.

This clonotype has at least ten counts. J is TRBJ1-5 and V is TRBV12-3 or TRBV12-4; D ambiguous. The CDR3 contains 15 residues. Trimming removed 6 bases at V and 7 bases at J, with 19 bases between. CDR3 in amino acids: CASSRTTGSGQPQHF. The CDR3, as DNA: TGTGCCAGCAGCAGAACGACGGGGTCCGGGCAGCCCCAGCATTTT.

In the case of this clonotype: One junction end disagrees with the germline gene, perhaps due to a read error. The V gene is TRBV10-3, the J gene TRBJ2-2, with a weak D call TRBD1 (6 bases). This CDR3 comprises 14 residues. CDR1 and CDR2 (germline): ENHRY, SYGVKD. CDR3 sequence: CAGGGGSPTGERFF. The CDR3 DNA is TGTGCCGGCGGTGGGGGCTCCCCCACCGGGGAGCGGTTTTTT.

This clonotype was recorded a few times. V and J are TRBV5-1 and TRBJ2-3, with D hard to call. The germline V gene encodes CDR1 SGHRS and CDR2 YFSETQ. V was shortened by 0 bases and J by 8 bases, with 7 bases between the two germline ends. CDR3 length: 12 amino acids. The CDR3 is CASSLAGSTQYF. The DNA of the CDR3 is TGCGCCAGCAGCTTGGCCGGAAGTACGCAGTATTTT.

This clonotype was recorded a few times. This chain uses TRBV29-1 with TRBJ2-7; TRBD1 aligns across 10 bases. The CDR3 covers 13 residues. In germline, CDR1 is SQVTM, CDR2 ANQGSEA. The ends lost 6 bases at V and 6 bases at J; junction bases unmatched: 8. Here the CDR3 DNA reads TGCAGCGTGACCGGGACAGGGGCCCGCGAGCAGTACTTC. The encoded protein is CSVTGTGAREQYF.